This T cell receptor (beta chain) derives from a study of CD8+CD57+ T cells in acquired aplastic anemia. After removal of 1 base from V and 5 bases from J, the junction contained 8 bases not matched to a gene. Germline lookup yields CDR1 DFQATT and CDR2 SNEGSKA (reference sequence). The CDR3 has 15 residues. Selection for sequencing was limited to patients who had shown CD8+CD57+ cell expansion by flow cytometry. Severe acquired aplastic anemia affected all patients. TCR beta VDJ and CDR3 profiling used genomic DNA as template. TCRdb passed the reads through MiXCR, listing each CDR3 protein once. Of roughly 200,000 distinct CDR3 sequences in the sample, approximately 65% were seen once.

The chain employs TRBV20-1 and TRBJ2-1; TRBD2 matches 7 bases. The sample taken for sequencing was sorted CD4+, CD8+, or CD8+CD57+ T cells (not recorded which) from PBMCs. The clonotype was recovered from a human donor with aplastic anemia. The DNA of the CDR3 is TGCAGTGCTAGAGGCGGTTCCGCGGGGGACAATGAGCAGTTCTTC. Protein product: CSARGGSAGDNEQFF.